Listed below are T cell receptor beta chains from one sample, sequenced in a study of T cells after yellow fever vaccination. TCRdb analysed the 5' RACE reads with MiXCR anew, one entry per CDR3 protein. Of some 500,000 distinct CDR3 sequences in the sample, 13% were seen once. Source: PBMCs, taken on the day of the yellow fever booster vaccination. These receptor sequences come from a man younger than 40 who received the YFV17D yellow fever vaccine. Each CDR3 is given without its conserved first and last residue. D genes are given only for firm matches.

j_call	v_call	d_call	cdr3_aa
TRBJ1-2	TRBV6-5	.	ASRRQNYGYT
TRBJ2-5	TRBV4-3	.	ASSQDLWPVLQETQY
TRBJ1-2	TRBV20-1	TRBD1	SARGTGDALSYGYT
TRBJ2-7	TRBV4-3	TRBD1	ASSQDRGPFGQY
TRBJ2-5	TRBV28	.	ASSLPTKETQY
TRBJ2-3	TRBV30	TRBD2	AWTRGLADTTDTQY
TRBJ2-7	TRBV5-1	TRBD2	ASSQEGLANYEQY
TRBJ2-3	TRBV23-1	TRBD2	ASSQAPGGTSGGSTDTQY
TRBJ2-7	TRBV30	.	AWSEQVDSYEQY
TRBJ2-7	TRBV5-5	.	ASSLASHSYEQY
TRBJ2-7	TRBV10-2	.	ASRRIWGQGGDEQY
TRBJ1-6	TRBV5-4	.	ASSIRQFNSPLH
TRBJ2-7	TRBV14	.	ASRNTGAGDEQY
TRBJ2-2	TRBV30	.	AWSAGQWNTGELF
TRBJ2-5	TRBV5-1	.	ASSDTSHRETQY
TRBJ1-2	TRBV29-1	.	SVDRPGAFVYT
TRBJ2-7	TRBV28	.	ASNPGHEYEQY
TRBJ2-7	TRBV14	TRBD1	ASSRADRVPYEQY
TRBJ2-2	TRBV10-3	.	AISATDNLSPGELF
TRBJ2-7	TRBV2	TRBD2	ASSPGLEGEQY
TRBJ2-4	TRBV12-3/TRBV12-4	.	ASSLTTKNIQY
TRBJ2-1	TRBV3-1	.	ASSPFPTSSYNEQF
TRBJ2-1	TRBV14	.	ASSRTESSYNEQF
TRBJ2-6	TRBV20-1	TRBD2	SARGLAGGGRANVLT
TRBJ2-7	TRBV6-1	.	ASSEGLREQY
TRBJ2-1	TRBV7-2	.	ASSLNGRWNEQF
TRBJ2-5	TRBV4-3	TRBD1	ASSRTGLGGETQY
TRBJ2-1	TRBV6-2/TRBV6-3	.	ASSYVGAQNNEQF
TRBJ2-7	TRBV20-1	.	SASRGQRSYEQY
TRBJ2-7	TRBV30	TRBD2	AWSVRTSGRPIVYEQY
TRBJ2-3	TRBV9	.	ASSRVSARQY
TRBJ2-2	TRBV7-7	.	ASSLDGVPTGELF
TRBJ2-2	TRBV18	.	ASSPQSSSGELF
TRBJ2-7	TRBV20-1	TRBD2	SATGLAGVYEQY
TRBJ1-5	TRBV6-1	.	ASSGRGGSSNQPQH
TRBJ2-2	TRBV12-3/TRBV12-4	.	ASSLVAGIGGELF
TRBJ2-2	TRBV29-1	.	SVVLTGPGELF
TRBJ1-5	TRBV5-1	.	ASSLRAGDQPQH
TRBJ2-3	TRBV29-1	TRBD1	SVLAQGASTDTQY
TRBJ2-3	TRBV12-3/TRBV12-4	TRBD2	ASRAGGEDTQY
TRBJ2-1	TRBV13	.	ASSPRPLRDDSSYNEQF
TRBJ2-1	TRBV19	.	ASSMVALSYNEQF
TRBJ1-5	TRBV2	.	ASGDERGQPQH
TRBJ1-1	TRBV11-2	.	ASSLGGGVNTEAF
TRBJ2-3	TRBV5-1	.	ASSLAAGPTSTDTQY
TRBJ2-7	TRBV12-3/TRBV12-4	.	ASSSTGSSYEQY
TRBJ1-1	TRBV20-1	TRBD1	SGRLRGALGTEAF
TRBJ1-2	TRBV18	.	ASSPPPTGQGGYT
TRBJ2-5	TRBV28	TRBD1	ASDSRGTGPKGTQY
TRBJ2-1	TRBV15	TRBD2	ATSRGGGGSTHEQF
TRBJ2-6	TRBV11-2	TRBD2	ASSWTSGSNSGANVLT